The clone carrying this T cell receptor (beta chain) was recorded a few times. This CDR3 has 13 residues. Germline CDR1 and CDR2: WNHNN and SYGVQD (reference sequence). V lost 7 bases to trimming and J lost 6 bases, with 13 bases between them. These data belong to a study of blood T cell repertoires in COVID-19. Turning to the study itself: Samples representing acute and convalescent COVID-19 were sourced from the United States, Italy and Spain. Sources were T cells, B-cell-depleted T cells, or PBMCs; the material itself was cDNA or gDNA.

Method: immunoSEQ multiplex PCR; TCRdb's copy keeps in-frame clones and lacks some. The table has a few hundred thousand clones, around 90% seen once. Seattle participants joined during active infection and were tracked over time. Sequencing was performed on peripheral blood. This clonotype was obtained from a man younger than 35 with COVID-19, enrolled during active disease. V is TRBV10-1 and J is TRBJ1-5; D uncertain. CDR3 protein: CASTSRGFQPQHF. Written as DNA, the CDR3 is TGCGCCAGCACGAGCCGCGGGTTTCAGCCCCAGCATTTT.